The rows below give T cell receptor beta chains drawn from one sample of a study of CD8+CD57+ T cells in acquired aplastic anemia. TCRdb passed the reads through MiXCR, listing each CDR3 protein once. The sample contains over 150,000 distinct CDR3 sequences, 60% to 80% of which appear only once. The sequenced material came from sorted CD4+, CD8+, or CD8+CD57+ T cells (not recorded which) from PBMCs. The receptors originated from a human donor with aplastic anemia. Both conserved end residues are part of each CDR3. The D gene is left open where the match is weak. Clone size is shown for a subset of rows, as once, few, many or a class of expanded clone.

TRBV2	12	.	.	TRBJ2-1	TGTGCCAGCGTTGAGGGGTACAATGAGCAGTTCTTC	CASVEGYNEQFF
TRBV19	15	.	.	TRBJ2-7	TGTGCCAGTAGGACTGAGGTTTACGGTGTTTACGAGCAGTACTTC	CASRTEVYGVYEQYF
TRBV7-9	12	.	.	TRBJ1-6	TGTGCCAGCAGCTCGCACTCATCACCCCTCCACTTT	CASSSHSSPLHF
TRBV12-3/TRBV12-4	15	.	.	TRBJ1-5	TGTGCCAGCAGTTTAGGACAGGCGAGCAATCAGCCCCAGCATTTT	CASSLGQASNQPQHF
TRBV10-2	15	.	few	TRBJ1-1	TGCGCCAGCAGTGACGACAGTAGAATGAACACTGAAGCTTTCTTT	CASSDDSRMNTEAFF
TRBV19	16	.	.	TRBJ1-2	TGTGCCAGTATTGGTCTCAGCCAAACCTCTAACTATGGCTACACCTTC	CASIGLSQTSNYGYTF
TRBV5-4	12	.	.	TRBJ2-1	TGTGCCAGCAGCTTGGGTGGTGGAGTTCAGTTCTTC	CASSLGGGVQFF
TRBV6-4	15	.	many	TRBJ2-2	TGTGCCAGCAGTGAGGGAACAGGCGGGACCGGGGAGCTGTTTTTT	CASSEGTGGTGELFF
TRBV20-1	16	TRBD2	few	TRBJ2-7	TGCAGTGCTAGAGAAGGACTAGCGGGGGATATCTACGAGCAGTACTTC	CSAREGLAGDIYEQYF
TRBV12-5	17	TRBD1	.	TRBJ1-2	TGTGCTAGTGGTTTGATACAGACAGGGGGCTTGGACTATGGCTACACCTTC	CASGLIQTGGLDYGYTF
TRBV19	17	TRBD1	.	TRBJ1-2	TGTGCCAGTAGTACCACGTCCCGGACAGGGGGCTCGTCTGGCTACACCTTC	CASSTTSRTGGSSGYTF
TRBV29-1	14	.	.	TRBJ1-2	TGCAGCGTTTACTTCCCAGGGAAAGGCGACGGCTACACCTTC	CSVYFPGKGDGYTF
TRBV19	15	TRBD2	once	TRBJ2-1	TGTGCCAGTAGTAACGGACTAGCGGGAGGCAATGAGCAGTTCTTC	CASSNGLAGGNEQFF
TRBV2	16	.	.	TRBJ1-3	TGTGCCAGCAGTGAATCCGGGACCTTCTCTGGAAACACCATATATTTT	CASSESGTFSGNTIYF
TRBV9	16	TRBD1	.	TRBJ1-6	TGTGCACCAGGGGGGCAGGGCGACAGGGGGCCTTCACCCCTCCACTTT	CAPGGQGDRGPSPLHF
TRBV10-2	13	TRBD1	few	TRBJ2-5	TGCGCCACGGGGACAGTGCGAAAAGAGACCCAGTACTTC	CATGTVRKETQYF
TRBV7-9	15	.	.	TRBJ1-2	TGTGCCAGCAGCTTAGAGGGGCCAAAGGGGTATGGCTACACCTTC	CASSLEGPKGYGYTF
TRBV7-2	15	.	.	TRBJ2-5	TGTGCCAGCAGCCCTGGGGGGTCCAGTCAAGAGACCCAGTACTTC	CASSPGGSSQETQYF
TRBV24-1	11	TRBD1	.	TRBJ2-1	TGTGCCGCAGGACAGGTTAGTGAGCAGTTCTTC	CAAGQVSEQFF
TRBV6-7	14	.	.	TRBJ2-1	TGTGCCAGCAGTTATCGTGGGAGTCGCAATGAGCAGTTCTTC	CASSYRGSRNEQFF
TRBV2	15	.	.	TRBJ2-5	TGTGCCAGCAGTGAAGGGGCTAGCAATCAGGAGACCCAGTACTTC	CASSEGASNQETQYF
TRBV12-3/TRBV12-4	13	.	.	TRBJ1-5	TGTGCCAGCAGTCCCCTCCTAGGGCAGCCCCAGCATTTT	CASSPLLGQPQHF
TRBV2	10	.	.	TRBJ2-1	TGTGCCAGCAGTGTAAATGAGCAGTTCTTC	CASSVNEQFF
TRBV12-3/TRBV12-4	14	.	.	TRBJ2-7	TGTGCCAGCAGTTTACAGGACCTAGACTACGAGCAGTACTTC	CASSLQDLDYEQYF
TRBV6-5	14	TRBD1	.	TRBJ1-2	TGTGCCAGCAGTTACACGACAGGGAACTATGGCTACACCTTC	CASSYTTGNYGYTF
TRBV10-3	15	.	.	TRBJ1-2	TGTGCCATCAGTGATTTAAAGGACTCAAGCTATGGCTACACCTTC	CAISDLKDSSYGYTF